This record covers a single T cell receptor (beta chain). The entry originates in a study of blood T cell repertoires in COVID-19. In the study overall: Whether acute or convalescent, the COVID-19 samples came from the United States, Italy and Spain. The cDNA or gDNA used as material had been derived from T cells, B-cell-depleted T cells, or PBMCs.

In the source study's methods: Amplification of reference gene primers provided the estimated nucleated cell counts. Clones were read by immunoSEQ multiplex PCR, and TCRdb kept only the in-frame ones, dropping some. For V, J and clone size, that table is used; D and trimming come from the DNA. The sample lists roughly 100,000 clones; about 77% were seen once. The CDR3 sequence is 15 residues long. The germline V gene encodes CDR1 SGHNT and CDR2 YYREEE (reference sequence). Trimming removed 0 bases from V and 5 bases from J, with 15 bases in between. This TCR came from a woman older than 75 with acute or convalescent COVID-19. The chain recombines TRBV5-4 with TRBJ2-7; the D gene is possibly TRBD1 (7 bases). The sample consisted of peripheral blood. The CDR3 reads CASSLASRGVHEQYF. The CDR3 DNA follows: TGTGCCAGCAGCTTGGCAAGCAGGGGGGTCCACGAGCAGTACTTC.